This entry features one T cell receptor (beta chain) sequence. Its matching antigen is unknown. The assay was immunoSEQ multiplex PCR, and TCRdb's table has in-frame clones only and misses some. The sample includes about 51,000 clones, 79% seen only once; the top ten take around 7.9%. These data belong to a study of radiotherapy plus CTLA-4 blockade in lung cancer. Across the study: Objective responses occurred in about 17% of patients; about 31% had disease control.

Overall study results and limits: In blood, early T cell clone dynamics reportedly predicted response best, together with interferon-beta. Once radiotherapy plus ipilimumab had been given, TCR clones derived from tumor expanded in blood.

Alongside CTLA-4 blockade with ipilimumab, patients with chemo-refractory metastatic non-small-cell lung cancer received focal radiation. Germline CDR1 and CDR2: ENHRY and SYGVKD. Trimming took 6 bases from V and 5 from J, leaving 16 bases between them. CDR3 length: 14 residues. J is TRBJ2-5 and V is TRBV10-3; unclear D gene. The TCR was taken from a human donor with non-small cell lung cancer who had a complete response to radiotherapy plus ipilimumab. The sample consisted of peripheral blood, taken from a patient treated with radiotherapy plus ipilimumab. CDR3 in DNA: TGTGCCATCAGGGGTAGCTTGAGTGGGGAGACCCAGTACTTC. Amino acids: CAIRGSLSGETQYF.